This T cell receptor (beta chain) was identified in a study of post-analysis software for immune sequencing data. Regarding the study as a whole: Patients used about 5 TRBV segments, including TRBV5-6, TRBV5-1 and TRBV20-1, more often than controls.

This clonotype was seen many times. The antigen remains undetermined. Germline CDR1 reads MDHEN; CDR2 reads SYDVKM. There are 12 residues in the CDR3. Trimming removed 9 bases at V and 8 bases at J, with 16 bases between. The TCR beta cDNA libraries carried unique molecular identifiers. TCRdb processed the PCR reads anew with MiXCR; each CDR3 protein has one entry. The table includes about 260,000 distinct CDR3 sequences, just over 35% detected once. The sample comprised blood. The receptor's source is a girl aged 10-17 years with multiple sclerosis. This chain uses TRBV28 with TRBJ1-2; D gene uncertain. CDR3 nucleotide sequence: TGTGCCAGTAGTAGGGTCGACCACGGCTACACCTTC. This gives the protein CASSRVDHGYTF.